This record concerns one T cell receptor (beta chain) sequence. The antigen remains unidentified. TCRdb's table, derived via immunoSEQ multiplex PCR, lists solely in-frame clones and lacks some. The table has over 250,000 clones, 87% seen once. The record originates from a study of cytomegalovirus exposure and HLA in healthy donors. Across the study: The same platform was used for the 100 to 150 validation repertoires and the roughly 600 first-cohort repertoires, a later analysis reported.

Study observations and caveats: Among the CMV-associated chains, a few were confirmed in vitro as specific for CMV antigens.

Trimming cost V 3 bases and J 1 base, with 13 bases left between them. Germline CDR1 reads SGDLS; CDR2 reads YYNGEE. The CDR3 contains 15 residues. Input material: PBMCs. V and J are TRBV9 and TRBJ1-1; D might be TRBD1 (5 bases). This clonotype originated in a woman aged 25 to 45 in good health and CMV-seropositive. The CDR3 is CASSARPGWNTEAFF. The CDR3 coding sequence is TGTGCCAGCAGCGCTCGTCCAGGGTGGAACACTGAAGCTTTCTTT.